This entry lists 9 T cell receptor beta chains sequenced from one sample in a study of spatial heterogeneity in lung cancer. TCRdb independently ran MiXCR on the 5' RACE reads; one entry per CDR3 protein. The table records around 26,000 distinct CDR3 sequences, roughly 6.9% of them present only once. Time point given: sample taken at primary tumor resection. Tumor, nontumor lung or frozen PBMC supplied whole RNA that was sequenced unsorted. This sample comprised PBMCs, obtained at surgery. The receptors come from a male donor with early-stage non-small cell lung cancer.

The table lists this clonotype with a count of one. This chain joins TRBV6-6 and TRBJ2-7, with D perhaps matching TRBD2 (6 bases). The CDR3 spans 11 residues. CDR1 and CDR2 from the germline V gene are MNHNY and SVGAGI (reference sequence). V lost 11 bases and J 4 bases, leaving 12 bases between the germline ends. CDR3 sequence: CASRGEYEQYV. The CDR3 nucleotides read TGTGCCTCGCGGGGTGAATACGAGCAGTACGTC.

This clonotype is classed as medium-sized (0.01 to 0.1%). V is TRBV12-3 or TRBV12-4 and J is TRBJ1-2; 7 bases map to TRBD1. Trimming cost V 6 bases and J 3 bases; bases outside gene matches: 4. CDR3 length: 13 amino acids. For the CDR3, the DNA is TGTGCCAGCAGCTTACAGGGGCACTATGGCTACACCTTC. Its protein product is CASSLQGHYGYTF.

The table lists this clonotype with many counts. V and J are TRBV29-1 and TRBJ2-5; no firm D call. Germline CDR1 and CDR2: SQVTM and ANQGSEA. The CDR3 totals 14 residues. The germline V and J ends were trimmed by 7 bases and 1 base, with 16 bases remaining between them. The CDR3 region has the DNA TGCAGCGGCTCCGAGTGGGGATCCCAAGAGACCCAGTACTTC. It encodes CSGSEWGSQETQYF.

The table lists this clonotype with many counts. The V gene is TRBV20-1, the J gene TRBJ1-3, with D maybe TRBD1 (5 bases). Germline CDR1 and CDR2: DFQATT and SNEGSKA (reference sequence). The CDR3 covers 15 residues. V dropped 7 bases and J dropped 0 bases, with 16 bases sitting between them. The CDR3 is CSVLPGSGSGNTIYF. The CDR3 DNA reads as TGCAGTGTTTTGCCAGGGTCGGGCTCTGGAAACACCATATATTTT.

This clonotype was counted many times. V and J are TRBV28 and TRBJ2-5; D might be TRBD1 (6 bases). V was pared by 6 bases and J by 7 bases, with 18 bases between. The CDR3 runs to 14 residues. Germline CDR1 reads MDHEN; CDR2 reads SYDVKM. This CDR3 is CASRPTGTSGTQYF. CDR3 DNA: TGTGCCAGCAGACCTACAGGGACCAGTGGGACCCAGTACTTC.

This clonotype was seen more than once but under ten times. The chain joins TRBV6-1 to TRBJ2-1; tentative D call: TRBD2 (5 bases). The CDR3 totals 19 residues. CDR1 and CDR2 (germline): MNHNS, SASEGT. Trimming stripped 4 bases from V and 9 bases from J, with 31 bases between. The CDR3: CASSAASSYARASNSEQFF. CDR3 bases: TGTGCCAGCAGTGCGGCTTCTTCCTACGCTAGGGCTAGCAATAGTGAGCAGTTCTTC.

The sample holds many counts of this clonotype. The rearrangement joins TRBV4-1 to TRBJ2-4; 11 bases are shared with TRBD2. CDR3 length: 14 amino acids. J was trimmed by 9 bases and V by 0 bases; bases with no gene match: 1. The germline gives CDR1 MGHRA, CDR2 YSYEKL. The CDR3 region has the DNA TGCGCCAGCAGCCAAGAGGGACTAGCGGTCATTCAGTACTTC. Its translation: CASSQEGLAVIQYF.

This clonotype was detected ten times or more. This CDR3 is CSVGQTSNEQFF. The CDR3 bases are TGCAGCGTTGGACAGACTAGCAATGAGCAGTTCTTC. This rearrangement joins TRBV29-1 to TRBJ2-1, with D perhaps matching TRBD2 (6 bases). The germline V gene has CDR1 SQVTM and CDR2 ANQGSEA. The CDR3 is 12 residues long. Trimming took 4 bases from V and 6 from J, leaving 10 bases between them.

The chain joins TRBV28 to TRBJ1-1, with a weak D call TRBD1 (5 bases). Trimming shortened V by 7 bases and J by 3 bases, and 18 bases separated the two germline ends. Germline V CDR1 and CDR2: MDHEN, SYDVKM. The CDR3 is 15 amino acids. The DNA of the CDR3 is TGTGCCAGCACCGTAGGAGGGGCACGGGACACTGAAGCTTTCTTT. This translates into CASTVGGARDTEAFF.